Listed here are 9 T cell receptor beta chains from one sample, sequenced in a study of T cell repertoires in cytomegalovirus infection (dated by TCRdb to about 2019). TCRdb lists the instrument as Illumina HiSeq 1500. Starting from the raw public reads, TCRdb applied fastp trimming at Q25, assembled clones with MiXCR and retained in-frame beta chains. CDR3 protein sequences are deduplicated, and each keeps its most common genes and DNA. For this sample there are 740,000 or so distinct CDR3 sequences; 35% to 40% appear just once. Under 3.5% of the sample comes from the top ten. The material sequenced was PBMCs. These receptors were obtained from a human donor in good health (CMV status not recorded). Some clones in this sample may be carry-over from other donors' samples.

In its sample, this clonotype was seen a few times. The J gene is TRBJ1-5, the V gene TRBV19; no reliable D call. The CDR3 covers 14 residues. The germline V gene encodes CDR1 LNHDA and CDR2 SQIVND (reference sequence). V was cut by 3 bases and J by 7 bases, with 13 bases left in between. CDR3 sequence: CASSMVVAGQPQHF. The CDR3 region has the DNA TGTGCCAGTAGTATGGTAGTGGCGGGACAGCCCCAGCATTTT. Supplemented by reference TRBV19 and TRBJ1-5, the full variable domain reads DGGITQSPKYLFRKEGQNVTLSCEQNLNHDAMYWYRQDPGQGLRLIYYSQIVNDFQKGDIAEGYSVSREKKESFPLTVTSAQKNPTAFYLCASSMVVAGQPQHFGDGTRLSIL.

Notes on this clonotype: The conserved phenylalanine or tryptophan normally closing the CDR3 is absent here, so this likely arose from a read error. CDR3 in amino acids: CASSKGGNQPQHL. As DNA, the CDR3 is TGTGCCAGCAGCAAGGGGGGAAATCAGCCCCAGCATTTG. This chain uses TRBV7-9 with TRBJ1-5; a weak D match, TRBD1 (6 bases). The germline V gene has CDR1 SEHNR and CDR2 FQNEAQ (reference sequence). Trimming pared 5 bases from V and 4 bases from J, leaving 9 bases between. The CDR3 is 13 amino acids.

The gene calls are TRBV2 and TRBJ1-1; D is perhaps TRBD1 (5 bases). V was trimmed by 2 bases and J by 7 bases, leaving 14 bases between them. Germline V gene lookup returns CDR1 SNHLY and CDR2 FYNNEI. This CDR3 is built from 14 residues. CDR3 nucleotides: TGTGCCAGCAGTGAATATGGGGGGTCGGTTGAAGCTTTCTTT. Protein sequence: CASSEYGGSVEAFF.

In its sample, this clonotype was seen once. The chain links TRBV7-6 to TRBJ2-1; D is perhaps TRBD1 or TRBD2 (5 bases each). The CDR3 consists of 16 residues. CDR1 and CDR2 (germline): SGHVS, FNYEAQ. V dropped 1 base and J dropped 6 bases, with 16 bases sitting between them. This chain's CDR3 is CASSLVSGAGSNEQFF. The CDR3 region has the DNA TGTGCCAGCAGCTTAGTATCCGGGGCAGGGAGCAATGAGCAGTTCTTC.

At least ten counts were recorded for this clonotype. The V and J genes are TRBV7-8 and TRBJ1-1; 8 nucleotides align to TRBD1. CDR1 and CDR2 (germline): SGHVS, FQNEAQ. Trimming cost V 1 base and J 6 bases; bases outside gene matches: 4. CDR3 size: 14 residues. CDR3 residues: CASSLGDRGSEAFF. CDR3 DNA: TGTGCCAGCAGCTTAGGAGACAGGGGTTCTGAAGCTTTCTTT.

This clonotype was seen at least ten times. This chain's CDR3 is CASSLGGSPLYEQYF. CDR3 bases: TGTGCCAGCAGCTTGGGCGGGAGCCCCCTCTACGAGCAGTACTTC. The chain employs TRBV7-2 and TRBJ2-7; 7 positions match TRBD2. Germline V gene data show CDR1 as SGHTA and CDR2 as FQGNSA. The J segment lost 3 bases and the V segment lost 3 bases, leaving 8 bases of the junction unmatched. CDR3 length equals 15 residues.

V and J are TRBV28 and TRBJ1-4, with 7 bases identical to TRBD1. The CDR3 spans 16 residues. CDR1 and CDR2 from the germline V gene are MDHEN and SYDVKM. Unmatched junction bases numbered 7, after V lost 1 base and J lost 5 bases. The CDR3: CASSLYQQGTNEKLFF. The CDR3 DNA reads TGTGCCAGCAGTTTATATCAACAGGGGACAAATGAAAAACTGTTTTTT. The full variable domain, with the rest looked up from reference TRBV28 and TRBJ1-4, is DVKVTQSSRYLVKRTGEKVFLECVQDMDHENMFWYRQDPGLGLRLIYFSYDVKMKEKGDIPEGYSVSREKKERFSLILESASTNQTSMYLCASSLYQQGTNEKLFFGSGTQLSVL.

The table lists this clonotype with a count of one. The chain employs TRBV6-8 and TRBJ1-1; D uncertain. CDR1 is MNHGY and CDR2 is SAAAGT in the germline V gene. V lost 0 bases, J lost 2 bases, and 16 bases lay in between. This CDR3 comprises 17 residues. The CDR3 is CASSYSTPYRGNTEAFF. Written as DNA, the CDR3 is TGTGCCAGCAGTTACTCGACCCCCTACAGAGGTAACACTGAAGCTTTCTTT.

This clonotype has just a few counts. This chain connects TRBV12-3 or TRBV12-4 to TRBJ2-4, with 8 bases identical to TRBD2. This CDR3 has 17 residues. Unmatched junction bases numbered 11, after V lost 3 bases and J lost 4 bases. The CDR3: CASSFAGGRRLKNIQYF. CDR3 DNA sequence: TGTGCCAGCAGTTTTGCGGGGGGTAGGAGGCTAAAAAACATTCAGTACTTC.